Listed below are T cell receptor beta chains from one sample, sequenced in a study of shared clonotypes between healthy human individuals. TCRdb's copy holds only in-frame clones and misses some; the assay was immunoSEQ multiplex PCR. This table holds 1.5 million to 2.5 million clones, approximately 94% found once. The sample comprised naive CD8+ T cells sorted from blood. The receptors here all came from a man younger than 35 in good health. CDR3s include the opening cysteine and the closing phenylalanine or tryptophan. D genes are given only for firm matches. Clone size is not always given. Where it is, it says once, few, many or a class for expanded clones.

j_call	d_call	clone_size	v_call	cdr3_aa	cdr3_nt
TRBJ1-2	-	-	TRBV19	CATLTGYGYTF	TGTGCCACCTTAACAGGGTATGGCTACACCTTC
TRBJ1-1	-	once	TRBV5-1	CASNFYNTEAFF	TGCGCCAGCAACTTCTATAACACTGAAGCTTTCTTT
TRBJ2-5	-	-	TRBV2	CASTRGPQETQYF	TGTGCCAGCACACGGGGTCCTCAAGAGACCCAGTACTTC
TRBJ2-1	TRBD1	-	TRBV9	CASSVGDRGNEQFF	TGTGCCAGCAGCGTAGGGGACAGGGGAAATGAGCAGTTCTTC
TRBJ1-1	TRBD1	-	TRBV5-1	CASSFTGGLNTEAFF	TGCGCCAGCAGCTTTACAGGGGGCCTGAACACTGAAGCTTTCTTT
TRBJ2-7	-	-	TRBV28	CASSQPRDTPYEQYF	TGTGCCAGCAGCCAACCCCGGGACACTCCCTACGAGCAGTACTTC
TRBJ2-7	TRBD1	once	TRBV27	CASSPTGYSYEQYF	TGTGCCAGCAGTCCGACAGGGTACTCCTACGAGCAGTACTTC
TRBJ2-1	TRBD2	-	TRBV5-4	CASSRTSGSNEQFF	TGTGCCAGCAGCCGGACTAGCGGGAGTAATGAGCAGTTCTTC
TRBJ2-5	-	-	TRBV11-2	CASSLGEETQYF	TGTGCCAGCAGCTTAGGCGAAGAGACCCAGTACTTC
TRBJ2-7	TRBD1	-	TRBV5-4	CASSDWTGGYHEQYF	TGTGCCAGCAGCGACTGGACAGGGGGTTACCACGAGCAGTACTTC
TRBJ2-7	-	-	TRBV27	CASSLQWGRPYEQYF	TGTGCCAGCAGTTTGCAATGGGGAAGACCCTACGAGCAGTACTTC
TRBJ1-2	TRBD1	-	TRBV28	CASIDRGPAYGYTF	TGTGCCAGCATCGACAGGGGGCCCGCCTATGGCTACACCTTC
TRBJ2-3	-	-	TRBV11-2	CASGAVSTDTQYF	TGTGCCTCCGGAGCGGTGAGCACAGATACGCAGTATTTT
TRBJ2-2	-	-	TRBV2	CASSGTHRSTGELFF	TGTGCCAGCAGCGGGACCCACCGAAGCACCGGGGAGCTGTTTTTT
TRBJ1-3	-	-	TRBV9	CASSPGVQGSGNTIYF	TGTGCCAGCAGCCCGGGCGTACAGGGCTCTGGAAACACCATATATTTT
TRBJ2-1	TRBD2	-	TRBV7-9	CASSFASGSYNEQFF	TGTGCCAGCAGCTTCGCTAGCGGATCCTACAATGAGCAGTTCTTC
TRBJ1-2	-	-	TRBV30	CAWTPQGGGYTF	TGTGCCTGGACTCCACAGGGTGGTGGCTACACCTTC
TRBJ2-3	-	-	TRBV4-1	CASSQLFDLAAHTDTQYF	TGCGCCAGCAGCCAACTATTCGACTTAGCGGCACACACAGATACGCAGTATTTT
TRBJ1-5	-	-	TRBV18	CASSPLPRDIGQPQHF	TGTGCCAGCTCACCTCTGCCCCGGGACATCGGACAGCCCCAGCATTTT
TRBJ2-1	-	-	TRBV6-5	CASSSLGVHGYNEQFF	TGTGCCAGCAGTTCCCTTGGAGTTCACGGCTACAATGAGCAGTTCTTC
TRBJ2-3	TRBD2	-	TRBV14	CASSQDSLAGTDTQYF	TGTGCCAGCAGCCAAGATAGTCTAGCGGGCACAGATACGCAGTATTTT
TRBJ2-5	-	-	TRBV7-8	CASSLADRYQETQYF	TGTGCCAGCAGCTTAGCGGACAGATACCAAGAGACCCAGTACTTC
TRBJ2-5	TRBD2	once	TRBV6-1	CASSEGGFKGTRTTQYF	TGTGCCAGCAGTGAAGGCGGCTTCAAAGGGACTAGGACGACCCAGTACTTC
TRBJ2-3	TRBD2	-	TRBV11-3	CASSQTASGRDTQYF	TGTGCCAGCAGCCAGACGGCTAGCGGGAGGGATACGCAGTATTTT
TRBJ2-3	-	-	TRBV28	CASRGPDWSTDTQYF	TGTGCCAGCAGGGGACCGGACTGGAGCACAGATACGCAGTATTTT
TRBJ1-2	TRBD1	-	TRBV5-6	CASSSGQGSRGYTF	TGTGCCAGCAGCTCCGGACAGGGTTCTCGCGGCTACACCTTC
TRBJ2-2	TRBD2	-	TRBV7-8	CASSPRYSGGVGELFF	TGTGCCAGCAGCCCCCGTTACAGCGGGGGTGTCGGGGAGCTGTTTTTT
TRBJ2-7	-	-	TRBV28	CASSLRHHYEQYF	TGTGCCAGCAGTTTGAGGCACCACTACGAGCAGTACTTC